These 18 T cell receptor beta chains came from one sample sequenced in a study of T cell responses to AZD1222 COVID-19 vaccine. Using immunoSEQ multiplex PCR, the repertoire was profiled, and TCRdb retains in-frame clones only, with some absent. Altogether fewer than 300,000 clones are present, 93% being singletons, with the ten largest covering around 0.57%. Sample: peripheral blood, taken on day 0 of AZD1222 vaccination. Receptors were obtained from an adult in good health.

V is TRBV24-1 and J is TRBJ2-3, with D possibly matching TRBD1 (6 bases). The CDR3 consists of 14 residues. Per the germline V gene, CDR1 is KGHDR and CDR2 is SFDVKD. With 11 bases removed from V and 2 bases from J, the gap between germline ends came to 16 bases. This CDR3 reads CANDPGHYTDTQYF. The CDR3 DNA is TGTGCCAACGACCCGGGACATTACACAGATACGCAGTATTTT.

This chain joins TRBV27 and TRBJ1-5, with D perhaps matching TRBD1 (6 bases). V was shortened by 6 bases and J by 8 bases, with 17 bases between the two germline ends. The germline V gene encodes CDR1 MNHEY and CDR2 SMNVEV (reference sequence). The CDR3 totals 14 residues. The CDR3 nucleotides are TGTGCCAGCAGAAGCACAGGGTTAAGTGAGCCCCAGCATTTT. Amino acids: CASRSTGLSEPQHF.

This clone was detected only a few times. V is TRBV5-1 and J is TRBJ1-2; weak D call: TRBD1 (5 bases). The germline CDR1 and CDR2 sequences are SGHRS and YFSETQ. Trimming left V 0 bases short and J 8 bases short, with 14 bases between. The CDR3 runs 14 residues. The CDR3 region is CASSLEPGPKGYTF. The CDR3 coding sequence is TGCGCCAGCAGCTTGGAGCCAGGGCCTAAGGGCTACACCTTC.

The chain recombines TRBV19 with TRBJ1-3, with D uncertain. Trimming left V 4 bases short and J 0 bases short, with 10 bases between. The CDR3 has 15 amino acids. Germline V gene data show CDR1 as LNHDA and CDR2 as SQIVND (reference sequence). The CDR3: CASSTAGISGNTIYF. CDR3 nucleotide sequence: TGTGCCAGTAGTACTGCGGGCATCTCTGGAAACACCATATATTTT. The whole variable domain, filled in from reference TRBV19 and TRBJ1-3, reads DGGITQSPKYLFRKEGQNVTLSCEQNLNHDAMYWYRQDPGQGLRLIYYSQIVNDFQKGDIAEGYSVSREKKESFPLTVTSAQKNPTAFYLCASSTAGISGNTIYFGEGSWLTVV.

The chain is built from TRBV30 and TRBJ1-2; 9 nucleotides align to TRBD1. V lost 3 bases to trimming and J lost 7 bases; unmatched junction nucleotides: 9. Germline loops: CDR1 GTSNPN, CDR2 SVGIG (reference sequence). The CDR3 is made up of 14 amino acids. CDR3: CAWRSGQGFRGYTF. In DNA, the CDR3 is TGTGCCTGGAGGTCGGGACAGGGATTCCGTGGCTACACCTTC.

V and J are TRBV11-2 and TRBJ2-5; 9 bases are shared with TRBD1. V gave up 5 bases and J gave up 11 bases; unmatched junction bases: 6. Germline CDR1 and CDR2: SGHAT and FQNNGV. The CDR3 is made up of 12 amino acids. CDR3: CASSKDRGGQYF. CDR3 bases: TGTGCCAGCAGCAAGGACAGGGGAGGACAGTACTTC.

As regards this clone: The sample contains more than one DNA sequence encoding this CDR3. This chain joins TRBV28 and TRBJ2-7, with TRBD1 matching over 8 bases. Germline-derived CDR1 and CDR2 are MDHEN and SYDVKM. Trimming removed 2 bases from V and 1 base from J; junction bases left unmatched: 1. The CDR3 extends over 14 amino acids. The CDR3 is CASSLTGGSYEQYF. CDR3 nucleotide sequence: TGTGCCAGCAGTTTAACAGGGGGGTCCTACGAGCAGTACTTC.

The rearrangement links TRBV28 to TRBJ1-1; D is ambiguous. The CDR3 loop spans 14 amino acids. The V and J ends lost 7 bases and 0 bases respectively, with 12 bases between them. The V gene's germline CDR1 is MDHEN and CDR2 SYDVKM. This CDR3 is CASKGPILNTEAFF. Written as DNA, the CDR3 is TGTGCCAGCAAGGGCCCGATCCTGAACACTGAAGCTTTCTTT. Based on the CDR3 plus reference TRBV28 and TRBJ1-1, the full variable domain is DVKVTQSSRYLVKRTGEKVFLECVQDMDHENMFWYRQDPGLGLRLIYFSYDVKMKEKGDIPEGYSVSREKKERFSLILESASTNQTSMYLCASKGPILNTEAFFGQGTRLTVV.

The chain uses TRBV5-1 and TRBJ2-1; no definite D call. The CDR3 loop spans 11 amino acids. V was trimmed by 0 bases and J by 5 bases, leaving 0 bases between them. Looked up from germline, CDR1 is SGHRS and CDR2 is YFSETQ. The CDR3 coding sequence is TGCGCCAGCAGCTTGGACAATGAGCAGTTCTTC. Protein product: CASSLDNEQFF.

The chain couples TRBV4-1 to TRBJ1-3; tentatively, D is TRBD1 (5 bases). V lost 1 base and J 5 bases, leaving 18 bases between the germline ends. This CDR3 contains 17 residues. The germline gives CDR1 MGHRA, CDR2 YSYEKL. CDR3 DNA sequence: TGCGCCAGCAGCCAAGGACCTCTGGGGGACTTGAGAAACACCATATATTTT. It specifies CASSQGPLGDLRNTIYF.

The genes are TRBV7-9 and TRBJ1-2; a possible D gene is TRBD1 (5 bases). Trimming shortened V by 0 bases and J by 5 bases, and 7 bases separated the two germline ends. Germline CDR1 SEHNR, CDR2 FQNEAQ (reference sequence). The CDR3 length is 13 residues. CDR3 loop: CASSLAGVYGYTF. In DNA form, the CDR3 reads TGTGCCAGCAGCTTAGCAGGGGTGTATGGCTACACCTTC.

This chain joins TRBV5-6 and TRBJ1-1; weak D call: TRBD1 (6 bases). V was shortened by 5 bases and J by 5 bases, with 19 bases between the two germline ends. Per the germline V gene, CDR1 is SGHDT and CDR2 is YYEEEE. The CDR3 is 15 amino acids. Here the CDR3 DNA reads TGTGCCAGCAGATTTCTCCCAACAGGGATTACTGAAGCTTTCTTT. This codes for CASRFLPTGITEAFF.

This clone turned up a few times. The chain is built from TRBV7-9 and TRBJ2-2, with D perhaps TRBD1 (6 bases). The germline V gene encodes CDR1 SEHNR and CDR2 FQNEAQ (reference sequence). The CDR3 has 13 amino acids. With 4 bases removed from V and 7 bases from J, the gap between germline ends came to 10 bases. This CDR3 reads CASSSSGVGELFF. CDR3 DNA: TGTGCCAGCAGCTCCTCAGGGGTCGGGGAGCTGTTTTTT.

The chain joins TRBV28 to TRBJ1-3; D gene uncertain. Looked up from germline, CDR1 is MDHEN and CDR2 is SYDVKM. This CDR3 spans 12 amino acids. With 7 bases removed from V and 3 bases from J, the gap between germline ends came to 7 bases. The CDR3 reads CASKLIGNTIYF. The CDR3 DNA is TGTGCCAGCAAGTTGATTGGAAACACCATATATTTT.

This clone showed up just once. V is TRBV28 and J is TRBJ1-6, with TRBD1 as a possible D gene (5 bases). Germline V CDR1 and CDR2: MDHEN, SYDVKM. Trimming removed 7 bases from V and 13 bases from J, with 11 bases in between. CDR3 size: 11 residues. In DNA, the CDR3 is TGTGCCAGCATAGGGCCAGGGCCCCTCCACTTT. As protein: CASIGPGPLHF.

CDR3 sequence (DNA): TGTGCCAGCAGTGGGGGGACGGAGAGCTCCTACGAGCAGTACTTC. Amino acid sequence: CASSGGTESSYEQYF. The chain links TRBV28 to TRBJ2-7; D is possibly TRBD2 (6 bases). Germline CDR1 is MDHEN and CDR2 is SYDVKM. The CDR3 is 15 residues long. V lost 5 bases to trimming and J lost 0 bases, with 14 bases between them.

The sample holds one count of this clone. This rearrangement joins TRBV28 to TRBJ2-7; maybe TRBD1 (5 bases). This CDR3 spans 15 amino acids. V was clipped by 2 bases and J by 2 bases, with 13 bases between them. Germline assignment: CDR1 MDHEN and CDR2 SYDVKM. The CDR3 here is CASSLVGRVAYEQYF. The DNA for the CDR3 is TGTGCCAGCAGTTTAGTTGGCAGGGTCGCCTACGAGCAGTACTTC.

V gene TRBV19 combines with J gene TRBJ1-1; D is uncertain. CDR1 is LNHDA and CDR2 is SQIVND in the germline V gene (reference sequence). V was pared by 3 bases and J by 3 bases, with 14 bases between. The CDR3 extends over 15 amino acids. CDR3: CASSILGKSDTEAFF. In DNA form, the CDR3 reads TGTGCCAGTAGTATCCTTGGCAAAAGTGACACTGAAGCTTTCTTT.